This TCR beta chain was captured by sequencing in a study of neurological immune-mediated disorders. Study observations and caveats: On phylogenetic grouping, the repertoires of 18 of 34 multiple sclerosis patients fell within one related-CDR3 cluster, constituting a possible signature.

This clonotype came up many times. Its antigen is still unknown. The cDNA was generated by 5'RACE with 10-nucleotide random UMIs. A single record per CDR3 protein comes from TCRdb applying MiXCR to the 5' RACE reads. The sample carries 80,000 to 100,000 distinct CDR3 sequences, roughly 3.2% recorded once. Trimming removed 9 bases at V and 7 bases at J, with 22 bases between. This CDR3 contains 14 residues. Per germline, CDR1 MNHEY and CDR2 SVGAGI. The rearrangement links TRBV6-5 to TRBJ2-7; D may match TRBD1 or TRBD2 (5 bases each). The TCR was taken from a woman between 50 and 59 years old with multiple sclerosis. Sequencing was performed on PBMCs. The CDR3 nucleotides read TGTGCCAGTAAAACCGGGACGTACGTGCAGGAGCAGTACTTC. It is translated as CASKTGTYVQEQYF.